These 20 T cell receptor beta chains share one sample of origin, sequenced in a study of cytomegalovirus exposure and HLA in healthy donors. The PCR used 60 Vbeta and 13 Jbeta primers. Sequencing was performed with immunoSEQ multiplex PCR; in TCRdb, only in-frame clones are kept and a portion is missing. The sample comprises hundreds of thousands of clones, more than 70% of which are singletons, and 0.4% to 0.6% rests with the top ten. Sequencing used PBMCs. Receptors were obtained from a boy aged 5-17 years in good health and CMV-seronegative.

CDR3 in DNA: TGTGCCAGCAGTGTAACGGGACAGGGCGAGCAGTACTTC. Its protein is CASSVTGQGEQYF. This chain links TRBV4-2 with TRBJ2-7; 9 bases agree with TRBD1. The CDR3 sequence is 13 residues long. Trimming at V came to 6 bases and at J to 6 bases, leaving 6 bases not matched to a gene. The germline V gene encodes CDR1 LGHNA and CDR2 YNFKEQ.

J is TRBJ2-1 and V is TRBV5-1; TRBD2 aligns across 12 bases. CDR1 and CDR2 (germline): SGHRS, YFSETQ. V shed 4 bases and J 9 bases; nucleotides not matched to a gene: 8. The CDR3 runs to 15 residues. The CDR3 here is CASSRGLAGWSEQFF. The CDR3 DNA follows: TGCGCCAGCAGCCGCGGACTAGCGGGATGGAGTGAGCAGTTCTTC.

The table lists this clone with a count of one. The rearrangement links TRBV6-5 to TRBJ1-5, with 7 nucleotides matching TRBD1. The germline V gene has CDR1 MNHEY and CDR2 SVGAGI. With V trimmed by 6 bases and J by 5 bases, 7 bases remained unmatched. The CDR3 extends over 14 amino acids. This CDR3 is CASSGGQAYQPQHF. The DNA of the CDR3 is TGTGCCAGCAGCGGTGGACAGGCATATCAGCCCCAGCATTTT.

This chain joins TRBV5-1 and TRBJ1-1; a weak D match, TRBD1 (6 bases). From germline, CDR1 is SGHRS and CDR2 YFSETQ. This CDR3 spans 15 amino acids. V lost 0 bases to trimming and J lost 1 base, with 10 bases between them. CDR3: CASSLGGGGNTEAFF. The CDR3 DNA reads as TGCGCCAGCAGCTTGGGAGGGGGTGGGAACACTGAAGCTTTCTTT. The variable domain in full, with the rest retrieved from reference TRBV5-1 and TRBJ1-1, is KAGVTQTPRYLIKTRGQQVTLSCSPISGHRSVSWYQQTPGQGLQFLFEYFSETQRNKGNFPGRFSGRQFSNSRSEMNVSTLELGDSALYLCASSLGGGGNTEAFFGQGTRLTVV.

The chain carries TRBV6-1 and TRBJ2-7; 10 bases line up with TRBD1. The ends lost 11 bases at V and 6 bases at J; junction bases unmatched: 7. CDR1 MNHNS and CDR2 SASEGT come from the germline V gene. This CDR3 contains 12 residues. The chain's CDR3 is CAARDRGREQYF. The CDR3 DNA is TGTGCCGCACGGGACAGGGGACGCGAGCAGTACTTC.

This sequence joins TRBV5-6 and TRBJ2-3, with 7 bases matching TRBD1. With V trimmed by 4 bases and J by 3 bases, 5 bases remained unmatched. In germline, CDR1 is SGHDT, CDR2 YYEEEE. CDR3 length equals 14 residues. This chain's CDR3 is CASSRTGATDTQYF. The CDR3 DNA reads as TGTGCCAGCAGCCGAACAGGGGCAACAGATACGCAGTATTTT.

V usage is TRBV5-1 and J usage is TRBJ1-1; TRBD1 is a possible D gene (6 bases). The CDR3 has 16 residues. Germline V gives CDR1 SGHRS, CDR2 YFSETQ. Trimming took 2 bases from V and 4 from J, leaving 18 bases between them. For the CDR3, the DNA is TGCGCCAGCAGCTTCTCCGGGACACTAAAGATCACTGAAGCTTTCTTT. It is translated as CASSFSGTLKITEAFF.

The V and J genes are TRBV18 and TRBJ2-5; TRBD2 agrees at 7 bases. V gave up 1 base and J gave up 2 bases; unmatched junction bases: 1. Per germline, CDR1 KGHSH and CDR2 LQKENI. The CDR3 loop spans 14 amino acids. Here the CDR3 DNA reads TGTGCCAGCTCACCACGGGAGGGTCAAGAGACCCAGTACTTC. Amino acid sequence: CASSPREGQETQYF.

The chain uses TRBV4-1 and TRBJ2-3; 7 nucleotides line up with TRBD2. This CDR3 region has 14 residues. Germline V lookup: CDR1 MGHRA, CDR2 YSYEKL. Unmatched junction bases numbered 5, after V lost 4 bases and J lost 4 bases. CDR3 in amino acids: CASSLRTRADTQYF. The CDR3 bases are TGCGCCAGCAGCCTGCGGACTAGAGCAGATACGCAGTATTTT.

The CDR3 sequence is CAWSVGLGIQHF. CDR3 DNA: TGTGCCTGGAGTGTAGGATTGGGCATCCAGCATTTT. The J gene is TRBJ1-5, the V gene TRBV30; D is undetermined. Germline lookup yields CDR1 GTSNPN and CDR2 SVGIG (reference sequence). V was pared by 0 bases and J by 12 bases, with 12 bases between. CDR3 length equals 12 residues.

This chain joins TRBV29-1 and TRBJ1-1; D is unclear. In germline, CDR1 is SQVTM, CDR2 ANQGSEA. CDR3 length: 12 residues. V was pared by 8 bases and J by 1 base, with 11 bases between. CDR3 nucleotides: TGCAGCTTGAGGTATCCGAACACTGAAGCTTTCTTT. Translation gives CSLRYPNTEAFF.

The chain couples TRBV27 to TRBJ2-6; D unclear. Germline CDR1 is MNHEY and CDR2 is SMNVEV (reference sequence). The V end was cut by 3 bases, the J end by 1 base, with 22 bases between. The CDR3 is 20 amino acids. CDR3 sequence reads: CASSFNTALHYLSGANVLTF. In nucleotides, the CDR3 is TGTGCCAGCAGTTTCAATACGGCACTCCACTATTTATCTGGGGCCAACGTCCTGACTTTC.

The genes are TRBV5-4 and TRBJ2-1; 7 bases line up with TRBD1. Germline V gene data show CDR1 as SGHNT and CDR2 as YYREEE (reference sequence). J lost 4 bases, V lost 2 bases, and 12 bases had no gene match. This CDR3 has 17 amino acids. The CDR3 nucleotides are TGTGCCAGCAGCTTTAGGACAGGCCGGAGGTCATACAATGAGCAGTTCTTC. It codes for CASSFRTGRRSYNEQFF.

The chain links TRBV6-5 to TRBJ2-7; 8 bases agree with TRBD2. J gave up 2 bases and V 6 bases, and 6 bases lay outside the gene matches. This CDR3 region has 14 residues. CDR1 is MNHEY, CDR2 SVGAGI, per germline. The CDR3, as DNA: TGTGCCAGCAGACCGGGACTAGGAACCTACGAGCAGTACTTC. It specifies CASRPGLGTYEQYF.

In this sample, this clone turned up many times. The V gene is TRBV19, the J gene TRBJ2-7; D is perhaps TRBD1 (5 bases). The germline CDR1 and CDR2 sequences are LNHDA and SQIVND (reference sequence). The CDR3 runs to 15 residues. Trimming took 6 bases from V and 3 from J, leaving 18 bases between them. CDR3 bases: TGTGCCAGTAGCTTTGACAGTCAATCCATCTACGAGCAGTACTTC. Protein product: CASSFDSQSIYEQYF. The full variable domain, its missing parts supplied by reference TRBV19 and TRBJ2-7, is DGGITQSPKYLFRKEGQNVTLSCEQNLNHDAMYWYRQDPGQGLRLIYYSQIVNDFQKGDIAEGYSVSREKKESFPLTVTSAQKNPTAFYLCASSFDSQSIYEQYFGPGTRLTVT.

This chain uses TRBV5-4 with TRBJ1-1; TRBD1 agrees at 8 bases. Trimming took 3 bases from V and 1 from J; bases not matched to a gene: 8. Germline CDR1 and CDR2: SGHNT and YYREEE (reference sequence). This CDR3 region has 16 residues. This CDR3 is CASSSFYRGTNTEAFF. DNA for the CDR3: TGTGCCAGCAGCTCCTTTTACAGGGGGACGAACACTGAAGCTTTCTTT.

The V and J genes are TRBV11-2 and TRBJ1-1; D is perhaps TRBD1 (5 bases). Trimming pared 5 bases from V and 5 bases from J, leaving 24 bases between. The CDR3 loop spans 17 amino acids. The germline CDR1 and CDR2 sequences are SGHAT and FQNNGV. CDR3 residues: CASSQRRAGKVETEAFF. Written as DNA, the CDR3 is TGTGCCAGCAGCCAACGAAGAGCAGGGAAGGTGGAGACTGAAGCTTTCTTT.

V is TRBV25-1 and J is TRBJ2-5, with D perhaps TRBD2 (6 bases). CDR3 size: 14 residues. The V gene's germline CDR1 is MGHDK and CDR2 SYGVNS. V dropped 2 bases and J dropped 5 bases, with 12 bases sitting between them. The CDR3 sequence: CASSEGRTIETQYF. Written as DNA, the CDR3 is TGTGCCAGCAGTGAAGGGAGGACTATTGAGACCCAGTACTTC.

This clone was detected only once. The V gene is TRBV4-2, the J gene TRBJ2-7; tentative D call: TRBD2 (6 bases). Germline V CDR1 and CDR2: LGHNA, YNFKEQ. Trimming removed 0 bases from V and 2 bases from J, with 20 bases in between. This CDR3 comprises 18 residues. The CDR3 nucleotides read TGTGCCAGCAGCCAAGATTTTCCCCCACTAGCAAATGCCTACGAGCAGTACTTC. Residues: CASSQDFPPLANAYEQYF.

Concerning this clone itself: The identical CDR3 is also encoded by other nucleotide sequences in the sample. The J gene is TRBJ2-1, the V gene TRBV13; D is perhaps TRBD2 (6 bases). Trimming took off 0 bases at V and 2 bases at J, with 8 bases between the two ends. The CDR3 is 15 amino acids. Germline CDR1 reads PRHDT; CDR2 reads FYEKMQ (reference sequence). The CDR3 here is CASSLGLAPYNEQFF. For the CDR3, the DNA is TGTGCCAGCAGCTTAGGTCTAGCGCCCTACAATGAGCAGTTCTTC. The whole variable domain, remainder taken from reference TRBV13 and TRBJ2-1, is AAGVIQSPRHLIKEKRETATLKCYPIPRHDTVYWYQQGPGQDPQFLISFYEKMQSDKGSIPDRFSAQQFSDYHSELNMSSLELGDSALYFCASSLGLAPYNEQFFGPGTRLTVL.